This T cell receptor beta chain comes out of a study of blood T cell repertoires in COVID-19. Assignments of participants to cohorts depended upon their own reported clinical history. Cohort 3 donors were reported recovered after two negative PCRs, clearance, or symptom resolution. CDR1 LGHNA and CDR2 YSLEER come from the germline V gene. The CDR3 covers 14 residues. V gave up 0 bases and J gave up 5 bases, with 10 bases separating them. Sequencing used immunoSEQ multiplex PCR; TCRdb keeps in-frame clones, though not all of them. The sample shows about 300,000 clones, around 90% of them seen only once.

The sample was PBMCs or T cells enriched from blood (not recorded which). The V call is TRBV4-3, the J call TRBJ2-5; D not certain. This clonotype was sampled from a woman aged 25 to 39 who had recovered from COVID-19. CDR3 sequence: CASSQDYGGETQYF. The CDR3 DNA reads TGCGCCAGCAGCCAAGATTACGGCGGCGAGACCCAGTACTTC.